What follows describes a single T cell receptor (beta chain). This entry is derived from a study of shared clonotypes between healthy human individuals. Donors included only healthy HIV-negative adults lacking recent acute infections or vaccinations. The assay was carried out at the deep level. Profiled with immunoSEQ multiplex PCR; TCRdb holds only in-frame clones, not every one. The sample contains around 690,000 clones, 90% of which appear only once. The CDR3 consists of 14 residues. Trimming cost V 6 bases and J 12 bases; bases outside gene matches: 14. Germline lookup yields CDR1 MDHEN and CDR2 SYDVKM.

The source of this sequence is a man between 18 and 35 years old in good health. Some clones in this sample may be carry-over from other donors' samples. Sequencing was done on a sample of memory CD8+ T cells from PBMCs. Sample subset: CD45RO+ cells pooled with CCR7-negative TemRA cells. The chain has TRBV28 and TRBJ1-1; 9 positions match TRBD1. The CDR3 DNA reads TGTGCCAGCAGGCGTCCGGGACAGGGAGGAGGAACTTTCTTT. It encodes CASRRPGQGGGTFF.